The entry below gives a single T cell receptor (beta chain) sequence along with its context. The protocol was immunoSEQ multiplex PCR, while the TCRdb copy is restricted to in-frame clones and leaves out a portion. The table has roughly 72,000 clones, about 85% seen once. The data were taken from a study of T cell clones after liver transplantation. This receptor was identified in a human patient who received a liver transplant. Some of the T cells might come from the graft donor. Source: CD4+ T cells from blood, taken roughly 50 months after liver transplant.

The CDR3 is CASSNPNQPQHF. The CDR3 nucleotides are TGTGCCAGCAGTAATCCCAATCAGCCCCAGCATTTT. This sequence joins TRBV27 and TRBJ1-5; D is ambiguous. From germline, CDR1 is MNHEY and CDR2 SMNVEV (reference sequence). The CDR3 is 12 residues long. The germline V and J ends were trimmed by 5 bases and 3 bases, with 5 bases remaining between them.